This record concerns one TCR beta chain sequence. Its antigen is unidentified. This record comes from a study of cytomegalovirus exposure and HLA in healthy donors. Overall study context: It was reported in a later analysis that the 90 to 150 validation repertoires used the same platform as the approximately 670 first-cohort repertoires. General study findings and limits: Investigators reported 150 to 200 TCR beta chains as tied to cytomegalovirus. Reported performance of the classifier showed diagnosis of cytomegalovirus status with high specificity and sensitivity.

Separation from the 666-subject first cohort characterized the roughly 120-subject validation cohort, to which the donors belonged. This table comes from immunoSEQ multiplex PCR, and its TCRdb copy is limited to in-frame clones, with some not included. The sample has about 260,000 clones, around 91% seen once; the top ten hold around 3.3%. J was trimmed by 7 bases and V by 10 bases; bases with no gene match: 15. This CDR3 comprises 14 residues. Germline V CDR1 and CDR2: MDHEN, SYDVKM. Sequenced input: PBMCs. This receptor was obtained from a woman between 25 and 40 years old in good health and CMV-seronegative. The rearrangement links TRBV28 to TRBJ2-7, with 8 bases fitting TRBD1. Here the CDR3 DNA reads TGTGCCACCGAGAGGACAGGGAAAACCTTGGAGCAGTACTTC. It is translated as CATERTGKTLEQYF.